The 19 T cell receptor beta chains below all came from one sample that was sequenced in a study of T-cell reconstitution after alpha-beta-depleted transplantation in children. This sample's TCRbeta library carried unique molecular identifier barcodes. One entry per CDR3 protein results from TCRdb running MiXCR on the PCR reads. The sample contains roughly 420,000 distinct CDR3 sequences, 15% to 20% of which appear only once. Sample: PBMCs, mostly from graft donor cells, taken 360 days after TCRalphabeta/CD19-depleted stem cell transplant. These receptors all stem from a boy less than two years old who had a stem cell transplant for Wiskott-Aldrich syndrome, so the T cells may come from the graft donor.

V and J are TRBV9 and TRBJ2-2, with no clear D. Germline assignment: CDR1 SGDLS and CDR2 YYNGEE. CDR3 length: 13 residues. V lost 0 bases, J lost 4 bases, and 4 bases lay in between. The CDR3 loop reads CASSVGPTGELFF. The CDR3 nucleotides read TGTGCCAGCAGCGTAGGTCCCACCGGGGAGCTGTTTTTT.

The rearrangement uses TRBV10-3 and TRBJ2-5; 10 positions agree with TRBD2. This CDR3 has 17 residues. Per germline, CDR1 ENHRY and CDR2 SYGVKD. The ends lost 10 bases at V and 3 bases at J; junction bases unmatched: 17. CDR3 sequence reads: CATNPSSSGRDKETQYF. The DNA of the CDR3 is TGTGCCACCAACCCCTCCTCTAGCGGGAGAGACAAAGAGACCCAGTACTTC.

The V and J genes are TRBV13 and TRBJ2-7; D perhaps matches TRBD2 (5 bases). Trimming took 5 bases from V and 5 from J, leaving 10 bases between them. From germline, CDR1 is PRHDT and CDR2 FYEKMQ (reference sequence). The length of the CDR3 is 12 residues. The CDR3 DNA reads TGTGCCAGCAGCACGGTAGCGAACGAGCAGTACTTC. Amino acid sequence: CASSTVANEQYF.

This rearrangement joins TRBV5-1 to TRBJ2-3; 7 bases fit TRBD1. Germline CDR1 and CDR2: SGHRS and YFSETQ. V gave up 0 bases and J gave up 2 bases; unmatched junction bases: 3. The CDR3 runs 15 residues. CDR3 region: CASSLGDRFTDTQYF. In nucleotides, the CDR3 is TGCGCCAGCAGCTTGGGGGACAGATTCACAGATACGCAGTATTTT.

V usage is TRBV6-6 and J usage is TRBJ1-5; D is ambiguous. The ends were cut back, 8 bases at V and 5 bases at J, with 7 bases in the middle. There are 11 residues in the CDR3. CDR1 and CDR2 from the germline V gene are MNHNY and SVGAGI (reference sequence). The DNA of the CDR3 is TGTGCCAGCGCGGGTTATCAGCCCCAGCATTTT. Protein sequence: CASAGYQPQHF.

This clonotype was seen a single time. V is TRBV25-1 and J is TRBJ2-5; no reliable D call. The CDR3 is 14 residues long. Per the germline V gene, CDR1 is MGHDK and CDR2 is SYGVNS. The V gene lost 5 bases and the J gene lost 2 bases, with 12 bases spanning the gap. Here the CDR3 DNA reads TGTGCCAGCAGTATATCAGTTGCTCAAGAGACCCAGTACTTC. Translating it yields CASSISVAQETQYF.

This clonotype was seen a few times. The chain employs TRBV7-2 and TRBJ2-1, with D perhaps matching TRBD2 (5 bases). The V gene lost 1 base and the J gene lost 8 bases, with 9 bases spanning the gap. In germline, CDR1 is SGHTA, CDR2 FQGNSA. There are 13 residues in the CDR3. The CDR3 DNA reads TGTGCCAGCAGCTTAGAAGAGGGCTATGAGCAGTTCTTC. It encodes CASSLEEGYEQFF.

This clonotype was observed a handful of times. The gene calls are TRBV5-1 and TRBJ1-1; D is perhaps TRBD1 (6 bases). V was trimmed by 4 bases and J by 0 bases, leaving 13 bases between them. Germline loops: CDR1 SGHRS, CDR2 YFSETQ. The CDR3 is made up of 15 amino acids. CDR3 coding DNA: TGCGCCAGCAGCCCAAACAGGGTTATGAACACTGAAGCTTTCTTT. This encodes CASSPNRVMNTEAFF.

This clonotype showed up just a few times. The rearrangement links TRBV2 to TRBJ2-7; 10 bases are shared with TRBD2. V lost 4 bases to trimming and J lost 5 bases; unmatched junction nucleotides: 8. Germline V CDR1 and CDR2: SNHLY, FYNNEI. The CDR3 loop spans 15 amino acids. The CDR3 loop reads CASSAQGLATHEQYF. In nucleotides, the CDR3 is TGTGCCAGCAGTGCCCAGGGACTAGCGACCCACGAGCAGTACTTC.

This clonotype was found a few times. The chain uses TRBV27 and TRBJ1-4, with 8 bases aligning to TRBD1. With 2 bases clipped from V and 7 bases from J, the junction kept 6 bases outside the gene matches. Per germline, CDR1 MNHEY and CDR2 SMNVEV (reference sequence). This CDR3 contains 15 residues. CDR3 amino acids: CASSLRDRIGEKLFF. The CDR3 DNA reads as TGTGCCAGCAGTTTACGGGACAGGATAGGTGAAAAACTGTTTTTT.

Ten or more counts support this clonotype. The rearrangement joins TRBV10-3 to TRBJ1-5, with a weak D call TRBD1 (6 bases). The CDR3 sequence is 15 residues long. Trimming stripped 0 bases from V and 4 bases from J, with 10 bases between. Germline-derived CDR1 and CDR2 are ENHRY and SYGVKD. The DNA of the CDR3 is TGTGCCATCAGTGAGTCGACAGGCATTAATCAGCCCCAGCATTTT. This translates into CAISESTGINQPQHF.

There are a few counts of this clonotype. This chain connects TRBV10-3 to TRBJ2-1; D may be TRBD2 (5 bases). Germline V gives CDR1 ENHRY, CDR2 SYGVKD. V lost 4 bases to trimming and J lost 1 base, with 14 bases between them. This CDR3 region has 16 residues. CDR3 amino acids: CAISALLDISYNEQFF. DNA for the CDR3: TGTGCCATCAGTGCGCTACTAGATATTTCCTACAATGAGCAGTTCTTC.

This clonotype turned up a few times. The CDR3 region has the DNA TGTGCCAGCAGCCAAGACATAGCGGGTTCCATTCAAGAGACCCAGTACTTC. Protein: CASSQDIAGSIQETQYF. The chain is built from TRBV3-1 and TRBJ2-5; TRBD2 matches at 7 bases. This CDR3 is built from 17 residues. V was clipped by 0 bases and J by 2 bases; unmatched bases: 9. Germline V CDR1 and CDR2: LGHDT, YNNKEL (reference sequence).

The chain uses TRBV4-1 and TRBJ2-2; D not certain. Germline V gives CDR1 MGHRA, CDR2 YSYEKL. The V end lost 0 bases, the J end lost 2 bases, and 7 bases lay between the germline ends. CDR3 length equals 15 residues. This CDR3 is CASSQDVRNTGELFF. In DNA form, the CDR3 reads TGCGCCAGCAGCCAAGATGTCAGAAACACCGGGGAGCTGTTTTTT.

This clonotype came up a few times. The chain has TRBV21-1 and TRBJ2-7; the table names TRBD1, a call not compared with the DNA. TRBV21-1 is tagged as a pseudogene. This CDR3 is 15 amino acids long. The CDR3 sequence is CASSTRGGNDGEQYF. The DNA for the CDR3 is TGTGCCAGCAGCACTAGGGGGGGTAACGATGGGGAGCAGTACTTC.

This clonotype was seen repeatedly, ten times or more. The chain carries TRBV12-3 or TRBV12-4 and TRBJ2-1; 9 nucleotides agree with TRBD1. CDR3 size: 15 residues. V lost 4 bases, J lost 11 bases, and 12 bases stayed unmatched. In DNA, the CDR3 is TGTGCCAGCAGTTCCTCGGGACAGGGAAGAGCAAAGCAGTTCTTC. Its translation: CASSSSGQGRAKQFF.

This clonotype was counted a few times. The chain links TRBV5-1 to TRBJ2-7; 7 nucleotides align to TRBD1. The germline V gene has CDR1 SGHRS and CDR2 YFSETQ. CDR3 size: 14 residues. V was pared by 5 bases and J by 4 bases, with 9 bases of the junction left unmatched. This CDR3 reads CASRAVQGRYEQYF. CDR3 sequence (DNA): TGCGCCAGCAGAGCAGTACAGGGGAGATACGAGCAGTACTTC.

In its sample, this clonotype was seen a few times. The rearrangement uses TRBV12-3 or TRBV12-4 and TRBJ2-3, with D tentatively TRBD1 (5 bases). The CDR3 consists of 14 residues. Trimming pared 6 bases from V and 4 bases from J, leaving 14 bases between. This CDR3 is CASSRQTRPDTQYF. The CDR3 DNA is TGTGCCAGCAGCAGACAGACGCGTCCAGATACGCAGTATTTT.

This clonotype appeared a few times. The chain carries TRBV12-3 or TRBV12-4 and TRBJ2-7; no clear D gene. V lost 4 bases and J 4 bases, leaving 17 bases between the germline ends. The length of the CDR3 is 15 residues. The CDR3 sequence is CASSSPVERRYEQYF. In DNA, the CDR3 is TGTGCCAGCAGTTCCCCCGTAGAAAGAAGGTACGAGCAGTACTTC.